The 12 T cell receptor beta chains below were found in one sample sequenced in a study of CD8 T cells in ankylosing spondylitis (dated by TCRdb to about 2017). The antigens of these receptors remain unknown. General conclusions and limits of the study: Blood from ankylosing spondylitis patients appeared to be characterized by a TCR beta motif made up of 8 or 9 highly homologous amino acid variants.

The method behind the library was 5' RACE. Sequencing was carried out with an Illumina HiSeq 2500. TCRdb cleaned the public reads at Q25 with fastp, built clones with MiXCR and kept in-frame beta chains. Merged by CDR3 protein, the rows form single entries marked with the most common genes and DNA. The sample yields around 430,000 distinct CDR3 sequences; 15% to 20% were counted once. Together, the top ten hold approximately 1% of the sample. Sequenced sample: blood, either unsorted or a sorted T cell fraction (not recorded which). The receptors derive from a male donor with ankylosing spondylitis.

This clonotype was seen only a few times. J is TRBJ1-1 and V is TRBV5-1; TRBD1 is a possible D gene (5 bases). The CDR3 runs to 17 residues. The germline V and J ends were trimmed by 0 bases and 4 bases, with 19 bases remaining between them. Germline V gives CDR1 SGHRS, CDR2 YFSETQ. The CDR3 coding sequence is TGCGCCAGCAGCTTGGCCAATGAGGGCCTCGGGACCACTGAAGCTTTCTTT. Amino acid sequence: CASSLANEGLGTTEAFF.

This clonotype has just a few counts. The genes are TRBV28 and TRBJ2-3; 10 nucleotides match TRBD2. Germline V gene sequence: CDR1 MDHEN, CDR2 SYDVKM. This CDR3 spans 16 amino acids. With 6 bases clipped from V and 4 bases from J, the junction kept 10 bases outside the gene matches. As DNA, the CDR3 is TGTGCCAGCAGGATAGAGGTAGCGGGAGGCTCAGATACGCAGTATTTT. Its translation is CASRIEVAGGSDTQYF.

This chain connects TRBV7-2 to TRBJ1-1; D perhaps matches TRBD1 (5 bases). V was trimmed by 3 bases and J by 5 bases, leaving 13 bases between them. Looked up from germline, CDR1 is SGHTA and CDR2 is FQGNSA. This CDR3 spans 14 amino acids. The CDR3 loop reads CASSLAGGVTEAFF. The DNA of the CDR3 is TGTGCCAGCAGCTTGGCCGGGGGGGTTACTGAAGCTTTCTTT.

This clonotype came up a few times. CDR3 bases: TGCAGCGTCCGGGACAGGGTGAGTGAGCCCCAGCATTTT. Its translation is CSVRDRVSEPQHF. The chain is built from TRBV29-1 and TRBJ1-5, with TRBD1 identical over 9 bases. Unmatched junction bases numbered 8, after V lost 6 bases and J lost 8 bases. The length of the CDR3 is 13 residues. Germline values: CDR1 SQVTM, CDR2 ANQGSEA.

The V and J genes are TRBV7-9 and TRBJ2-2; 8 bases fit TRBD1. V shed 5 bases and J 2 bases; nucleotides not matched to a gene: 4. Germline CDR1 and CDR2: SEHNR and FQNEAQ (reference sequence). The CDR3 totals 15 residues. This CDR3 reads CASSPDRVNTGELFF. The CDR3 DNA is TGTGCCAGCAGCCCGGACAGGGTTAACACCGGGGAGCTGTTTTTT. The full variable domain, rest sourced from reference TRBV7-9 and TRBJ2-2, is DTGVSQNPRHKITKRGQNVTFRCDPISEHNRLYWYRQTLGQGPEFLTYFQNEAQLEKSRLLSDRFSAERPKGSFSTLEIQRTEQGDSAMYLCASSPDRVNTGELFFGEGSRLTVL.

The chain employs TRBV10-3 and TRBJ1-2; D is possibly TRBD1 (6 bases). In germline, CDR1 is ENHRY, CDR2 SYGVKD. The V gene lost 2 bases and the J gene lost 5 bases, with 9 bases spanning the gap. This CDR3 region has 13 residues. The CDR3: CAISEGQRYGYTF. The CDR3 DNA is TGTGCCATCAGTGAGGGACAGCGTTATGGCTACACCTTC.

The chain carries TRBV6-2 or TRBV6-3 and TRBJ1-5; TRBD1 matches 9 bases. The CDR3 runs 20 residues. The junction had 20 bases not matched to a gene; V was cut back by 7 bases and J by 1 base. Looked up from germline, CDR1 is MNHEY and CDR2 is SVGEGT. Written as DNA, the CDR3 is TGTGCCAGCATTCTAGCCGGGACAGGGTATCCGCGGGGGAGCAATCAGCCCCAGCATTTT. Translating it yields CASILAGTGYPRGSNQPQHF.

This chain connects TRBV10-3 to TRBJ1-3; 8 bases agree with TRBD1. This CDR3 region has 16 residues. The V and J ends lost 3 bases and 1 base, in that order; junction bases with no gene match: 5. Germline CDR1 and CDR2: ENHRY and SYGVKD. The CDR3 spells CAISDRGQASGNTIYF. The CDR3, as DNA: TGTGCCATCAGTGATAGGGGACAGGCGTCTGGAAACACCATATATTTT.

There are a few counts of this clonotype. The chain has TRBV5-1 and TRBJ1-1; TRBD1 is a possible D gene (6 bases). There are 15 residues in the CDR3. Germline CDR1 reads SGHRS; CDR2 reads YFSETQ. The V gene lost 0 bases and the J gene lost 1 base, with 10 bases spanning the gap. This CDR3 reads CASSLAGGQNTEAFF. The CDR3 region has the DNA TGCGCCAGCAGCTTGGCGGGGGGGCAGAACACTGAAGCTTTCTTT.

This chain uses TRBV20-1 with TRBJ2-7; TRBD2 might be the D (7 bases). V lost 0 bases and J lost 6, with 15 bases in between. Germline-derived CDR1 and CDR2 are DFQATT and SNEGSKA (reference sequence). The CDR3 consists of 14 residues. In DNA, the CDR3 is TGCAGTGCTAGAGATCGGACGGGGGGCTTCGAGCAGTACTTC. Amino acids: CSARDRTGGFEQYF.

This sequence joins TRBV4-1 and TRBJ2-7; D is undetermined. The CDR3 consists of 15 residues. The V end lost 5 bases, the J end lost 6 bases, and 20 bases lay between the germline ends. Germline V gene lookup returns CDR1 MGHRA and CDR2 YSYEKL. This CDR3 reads CASSAPRSSIPEQYF. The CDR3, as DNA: TGCGCCAGCAGCGCACCCAGGAGCTCGATCCCCGAGCAGTACTTC.

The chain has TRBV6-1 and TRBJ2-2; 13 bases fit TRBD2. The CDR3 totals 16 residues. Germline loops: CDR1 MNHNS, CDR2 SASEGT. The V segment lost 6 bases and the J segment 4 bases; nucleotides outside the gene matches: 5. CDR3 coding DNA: TGTGCCAGCAGGTTGGGACTAGCGGGGATCACCGGGGAGCTGTTTTTT. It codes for CASRLGLAGITGELFF.